This entry features one T cell receptor beta chain sequence. Libraries were prepared by immunoSEQ multiplex PCR; TCRdb keeps only in-frame clonotypes and omits some of them. The sample holds approximately 150,000 clones, 80% to 95% seen once. The data originate from a study of T cell responses to AZD1222 COVID-19 vaccine. Germline CDR1 and CDR2: KGHSH and LQKENI. The CDR3 sequence is 13 residues long. The V and J ends lost 4 bases and 11 bases respectively, with 16 bases between them. The chain recombines TRBV18 with TRBJ2-3; the D gene is possibly TRBD2 (5 bases). This sequence originates from an adult who received the AZD1222 COVID-19 vaccine. The sample here was peripheral blood, taken 28 days after the second AZD1222 dose. The CDR3 loop is CASSRDPAGWQYF. The CDR3 DNA reads TGTGCCAGCTCACGTGACCCTGCGGGTTGGCAGTATTTT.